The T cell receptor (beta chain) described here comes from a study of cytomegalovirus exposure and HLA in healthy donors. The overall study: Clustering assigned 70% to 90% of the approximately 400 genotyped donors to the Caucasian-associated ancestry cluster. Whole-study results and caveats: With further analysis later on, most CMV-associated TCR beta chains appeared HLA-restricted. Several top significant clusters appeared, in a later analysis, to be linked to common viral pathogens. The CMV antigen specificity of a few CMV-associated chains was confirmed through in vitro analysis.

With 60 Vbeta and 13 Jbeta primers, the PCR was carried out. Profiled with immunoSEQ multiplex PCR; TCRdb holds only in-frame clones, not every one. The sample has 50,000 to 55,000 clones. Germline-derived CDR1 and CDR2 are LNHDA and SQIVND (reference sequence). CDR3 size: 15 residues. The ends were cut back, 10 bases at V and 2 bases at J, with 18 bases in the middle. On this clone itself: Its target is not known.

The chain carries TRBV19 and TRBJ1-5, with a possible D match to TRBD1 (5 bases). The sample consisted of PBMCs. The TCR comes from a woman aged 55-69 years in good health and CMV-seropositive. CDR3 bases: TGTGCCACTGGGACCCGCGGGAATGGCAATCAGCCCCAGCATTTT. As protein: CATGTRGNGNQPQHF.